This T cell receptor beta chain was documented in a study of blood T cells in healthy people across ages. Study-level points and caveats: Both higher diversity and more naive CD4+ cells marked long-lived donors when set against aged donors. Diversity of TCR beta per million T cells declined in a roughly linear way with age. Since the PBMCs were unsorted, naive and antigen-experienced cells could not be conclusively compared.

A J-beta primer mix and a sample-barcoded 5' primer were used in a second PCR of roughly 6 to 11 cycles. TCRdb reanalysed the 5' RACE reads using MiXCR and keeps one entry per CDR3 protein. Found here are about 720,000 distinct CDR3 sequences, 22% of them singletons; the top ten hold roughly a fifth. CDR3 length: 15 amino acids. Trimming shortened V by 1 base and J by 4 bases, and 13 bases separated the two germline ends. Germline V gene lookup returns CDR1 MGHDK and CDR2 SYGVNS. In the case of this clonotype: Its cognate antigen is unknown.

The chain recombines TRBV25-1 with TRBJ1-2; the D gene is possibly TRBD1 (5 bases). Sequenced: blood. The clonotype comes from a man between 65 and 85 years old in good health. CDR3 residues: CASSEWGKDVYGYTF. CDR3 DNA: TGTGCCAGCAGTGAATGGGGCAAGGACGTCTATGGCTACACCTTC.